This TCR beta chain was profiled in a study of cytotoxic CD8 clonotypes in ibrutinib-treated CLL. Study-level information: Samples had a mean of roughly 280,000 productive templates and about 93,000 productive rearrangements.

Using immunoSEQ multiplex PCR, the repertoire was profiled, and TCRdb retains in-frame clones only, with some absent. The sample has about 140,000 clones; 70% to 80% are singletons. Points on this clone: Its antigen is as yet unknown.

Study observations and caveats: Clonality, elevated at ibrutinib response, dropped back toward baseline at progression. There were differences in sampling times between sustained-remission and progressing patients.

Per the germline V gene, CDR1 is SEHNR and CDR2 is FQNEAQ (reference sequence). The CDR3 consists of 11 residues. With 6 bases removed from V and 7 bases from J, the gap between germline ends came to 9 bases. The chain uses TRBV7-9 and TRBJ1-2; no reliable D call. This clonotype was sampled from a human donor with chronic lymphocytic leukemia. The source material was PBMCs, sampled after 12 months of ibrutinib treatment. The DNA of the CDR3 is TGTGCCAGCAGTAGGTCCGGTGGCTACACCTTC. This sequence encodes CASSRSGGYTF. Full variable domain (rest looked up from reference TRBV7-9 and TRBJ1-2): DTGVSQNPRHKITKRGQNVTFRCDPISEHNRLYWYRQTLGQGPEFLTYFQNEAQLEKSRLLSDRFSAERPKGSFSTLEIQRTEQGDSAMYLCASSRSGGYTFGSGTRLTVV.